This T cell receptor beta chain was sequenced during a study of OX40 agonist ivuxolimab in advanced cancers. A note on the overall study: Ivuxolimab was an agonistic, fully human IgG2 monoclonal antibody directed against OX40 (CD134), a costimulatory receptor. Partial responses were achieved by three dose-escalation patients, of whom one had hepatocellular carcinoma and two had cutaneous melanoma. Intravenous ivuxolimab was administered to patients every 2 weeks at six dose levels: 0.01, 0.1, 0.3, 1.5, 3 and 10 mg/kg. Of the approximately 50 patients in dose escalation, about 20 had hepatocellular carcinoma, about 15 had melanoma, 9 had renal cell carcinoma and 9 had head and neck cancer. In the dose-escalation cohort, roughly four fifths of patients were male, and the mean age was around 60 years, with a range of 23 to 79. The monotherapy dose-escalation portion (N ≈ 56 patients) of the phase I ivuxolimab trial is reported in the paper. Peripheral TCRbeta sequencing aimed to test whether ivuxolimab altered TCR sequence diversity and caused clonal T-cell expansion. Prior anti-PD-1, anti-PD-L1 or anti-CTLA-4 therapy was permitted, and checkpoint inhibitors had been received by about two fifths of dose-escalation patients.

Measured from the cysteine to the phenylalanine, the CDR3 is 14 residues long. Just CDR3 DNA is preserved here, 42 bases in frame from base 1. The germline ends are 8 bases apart after V is trimmed by 1 base and J by 4 bases. For CDR1 and CDR2, the germline V gene lists LGHNA and YNFKEQ. Patients with autoimmune disease history or receiving systemic immunosuppression were excluded from the trial. Peripheral blood for TCR sequencing was collected from all dose cohorts at baseline, on cycle 4 day 1, and on cycle 7 day 1. The samples were taken from a phase I, first-in-human, multicenter, open-label dose-escalation trial of ivuxolimab. Adults with locally advanced or metastatic melanoma, renal cell carcinoma, hepatocellular carcinoma or head and neck squamous cell carcinoma were enrolled in the trial. Before TCR sequencing, CD4+ T cells and CD8+ T cells were sorted from peripheral blood as separate populations.

Regarding this clone: Its antigen is still unknown. Within one base of it there is no much larger clone, and no base qualities were kept.

Genomic DNA was isolated from the sorted cells so that the TCRbeta CDR3 region could be sequenced. TCRbeta CDR3 regions were sequenced using the immunoSEQ Assay. As stored in TCRdb, this immuneACCESS dataset retains in-frame rearrangements with V and J assigned. A fraction of the clones does not appear; measured against another copy, unresolved V genes explain less than half of the discrepancy, and the remainder lacks a known reason. The sample table lists 6,500 or so clones, roughly 77% of them with a count of one. Roughly 27% of the sample is held by the ten biggest clonotypes. Overall results and qualifications from the work: Low levels of normalized T-cell clonal expansion were also shown by some nonresponding patients. At doses from 0.1 to 3.0 mg/kg, clonal expansion was seen in both CD4+ and CD8+ blood T cells between baseline and week 6. On average, CD8+ T cells showed more expanded clones than CD4+ T cells after ivuxolimab. In partial responders in the 0.1-3.0 mg/kg groups, normalized peripheral clonal expansion was found to be among the lowest, especially among CD8+ T cells. The antigen specificity of the peripheral T cells that underwent clonal expansion was not determined.

The sequence is built from TRBV4-2 and TRBJ2-1; the D segment cannot be called with confidence. Here the sequenced sample was CD4+ or CD8+ T cells sorted from blood, taken in a trial of the OX40 agonist ivuxolimab. The sequence was obtained from an adult with an advanced solid tumor such as melanoma, head and neck, liver or kidney cancer. The DNA sequence is TGTGCCAGCAGCCAAGGGCTAGAATACAATGAGCAGTTCTTC. This codes for CASSQGLEYNEQFF.